This record covers a single TCR beta chain. This entry belongs to a study of shared clonotypes between healthy human individuals. CDR3 size: 15 residues. V shed 0 bases and J shed 2 bases, with 9 bases lying between them. Per germline, CDR1 SGHRS and CDR2 YFSETQ. Data came from immunoSEQ multiplex PCR; TCRdb stores just in-frame clones and leaves some out. The sample lists about 490,000 clones; 76% were seen once. The V gene is TRBV5-1, the J gene TRBJ1-3, with D tentatively TRBD1 (6 bases). The sequence came from a woman aged 40 to 49 in good health. Some clones in this sample may be carry-over from other donors' samples. Sequenced input: PBMCs. In DNA form, the CDR3 reads TGCGCCAGCAGCTTGGACCGGACAGCTGGAAACACCATATATTTT. This translates into CASSLDRTAGNTIYF. Combining the CDR3 with reference TRBV5-1 and TRBJ1-3 gives the whole variable domain KAGVTQTPRYLIKTRGQQVTLSCSPISGHRSVSWYQQTPGQGLQFLFEYFSETQRNKGNFPGRFSGRQFSNSRSEMNVSTLELGDSALYLCASSLDRTAGNTIYFGEGSWLTVV.